Following are 12 T cell receptor beta chains from one sample sequenced in a study of cytomegalovirus exposure and HLA in healthy donors. Profiling relied on immunoSEQ multiplex PCR, and the TCRdb table lists in-frame clones only, not all of them. The data contain 200,000 or so clones, 65% to 90% of them singletons. Sequencing was performed on PBMCs. Source of these receptors: a woman in her 30s in good health and CMV-seropositive.

The chain has TRBV7-2 and TRBJ2-7, with D possibly matching TRBD2 (6 bases). The ends were cut back, 1 base at V and 7 bases at J, with 14 bases in the middle. The CDR3 is 14 residues long. CDR1 and CDR2 (germline): SGHTA, FQGNSA. The CDR3 region is CASSLDPASVEQYF. CDR3 nucleotides: TGTGCCAGCAGCTTAGATCCAGCTAGCGTAGAGCAGTACTTC. Based on the CDR3 plus reference TRBV7-2 and TRBJ2-7, the full variable domain is GAGVSQSPSNKVTEKGKDVELRCDPISGHTALYWYRQSLGQGLEFLIYFQGNSAPDKSGLPSDRFSAERTGGSVSTLTIQRTQQEDSAVYLCASSLDPASVEQYFGPGTRLTVT.

This CDR3 is CASSPGGTVNTEAFF. CDR3 DNA: TGTGCCAGCAGCCCCGGAGGGACGGTGAACACTGAAGCTTTCTTT. The chain employs TRBV5-4 and TRBJ1-1; possibly TRBD1 for D (5 bases). V shed 4 bases and J shed 0 bases, with 13 bases lying between them. CDR1 is SGHNT and CDR2 is YYREEE in the germline V gene (reference sequence). CDR3 size: 15 residues.

In this sample, this clone turned up once. The V gene is TRBV14, the J gene TRBJ2-1, with 8 bases matching TRBD1. V gave up 4 bases and J gave up 6 bases; unmatched junction bases: 8. Germline V gene sequence: CDR1 SGHDN, CDR2 FVKESK. The CDR3 totals 15 residues. CDR3: CASSRETGAGNEQFF. DNA for the CDR3: TGTGCCAGCAGCCGAGAGACAGGGGCAGGCAATGAGCAGTTCTTC.

V and J are TRBV7-9 and TRBJ1-4, with 9 positions matching TRBD1. The CDR3 length is 14 residues. The germline V gene encodes CDR1 SEHNR and CDR2 FQNEAQ (reference sequence). Germline trimming cut 4 bases from V and 10 bases from J; bases unmatched to any gene: 7. The CDR3 reads CASSSGQGIGKLFF. For the CDR3, the DNA is TGTGCCAGCAGCTCGGGACAGGGTATTGGAAAACTGTTTTTT.

The chain has TRBV9 and TRBJ1-1; TRBD1 matches at 7 bases. The CDR3 runs to 17 residues. After removal of 3 bases from V and 0 bases from J, the junction contained 11 bases not matched to a gene. CDR1 is SGDLS, CDR2 YYNGEE, per germline. The CDR3 region has the DNA TGTGCCAGCAGCGCCTATCAACCGGGACAGCTGAACACTGAAGCTTTCTTT. It yields the protein CASSAYQPGQLNTEAFF.

The chain couples TRBV5-4 to TRBJ2-3, with D perhaps matching TRBD1 (6 bases). V lost 4 bases to trimming and J lost 0 bases, with 15 bases between them. The CDR3 sequence is 16 residues long. CDR1 is SGHNT, CDR2 YYREEE, per germline (reference sequence). The CDR3 region has the DNA TGTGCCAGCAGCCCCGGTCAGGGGATAAGCACAGATACGCAGTATTTT. It translates to CASSPGQGISTDTQYF.

The rearrangement links TRBV27 to TRBJ2-1; 8 nucleotides align to TRBD2. This CDR3 has 16 residues. With V trimmed by 7 bases and J by 8 bases, 16 bases remained unmatched. From germline, CDR1 is MNHEY and CDR2 SMNVEV (reference sequence). CDR3 loop: CASTKSSGRAFYEQFF. The CDR3 DNA reads TGTGCCAGCACCAAATCCAGCGGGAGAGCGTTCTATGAGCAGTTCTTC.

The CDR3 loop is CASSARLGAAGNEQFF. DNA for the CDR3: TGTGCCAGCAGTGCCCGGCTGGGGGCTGCCGGCAATGAGCAGTTCTTC. This chain connects TRBV6-4 to TRBJ2-1; tentatively, D is TRBD1 (6 bases). V shed 4 bases and J shed 6 bases, with 19 bases lying between them. This CDR3 is 16 amino acids long. The V gene's germline CDR1 is MRHNA and CDR2 SNTAGT.

The V gene is TRBV7-2, the J gene TRBJ2-2, with 9 nucleotides matching TRBD1. The V gene's germline CDR1 is SGHTA and CDR2 FQGNSA. The CDR3 is 16 residues long. With 5 bases clipped from V and 5 bases from J, the junction kept 9 bases outside the gene matches. The CDR3 nucleotides read TGTGCCAGCAGCCCTATCGGGACAGGGACTACCGGGGAGCTGTTTTTT. The encoded protein is CASSPIGTGTTGELFF.

The chain has TRBV19 and TRBJ1-3; 8 nucleotides match TRBD1. V was pared by 7 bases and J by 0 bases, with 8 bases of the junction left unmatched. This CDR3 contains 16 residues. Germline CDR1 is LNHDA and CDR2 is SQIVND (reference sequence). The CDR3 spells CASIDRGLVSGNTIYF. The CDR3 nucleotides are TGTGCCAGTATTGACAGGGGCTTGGTCTCTGGAAACACCATATATTTT.

The genes are TRBV5-4 and TRBJ2-1; D might be TRBD2 (5 bases). The CDR3 loop spans 14 amino acids. With 1 base removed from V and 5 bases from J, the gap between germline ends came to 10 bases. Germline V CDR1 and CDR2: SGHNT, YYREEE (reference sequence). This CDR3 is CASSLRGHDNEQFF. CDR3 nucleotide sequence: TGTGCCAGCAGCTTGCGAGGGCATGACAATGAGCAGTTCTTC. Full variable domain (remainder filled in from reference TRBV5-4 and TRBJ2-1): ETGVTQSPTHLIKTRGQQVTLRCSSQSGHNTVSWYQQALGQGPQFIFQYYREEENGRGNFPPRFSGLQFPNYSSELNVNALELDDSALYLCASSLRGHDNEQFFGPGTRLTVL.

This clone was picked up a small number of times. The CDR3 DNA reads TGTGCCTGGAGTGTAAAGGGAGGGGAGACCCAGTACTTC. As protein: CAWSVKGGETQYF. This chain connects TRBV30 to TRBJ2-5; 7 bases match TRBD2. The CDR3 runs to 13 residues. J gave up 5 bases and V 0 bases, and 3 bases lay outside the gene matches. Germline CDR1 and CDR2: GTSNPN and SVGIG (reference sequence). Using reference TRBV30 and TRBJ2-5 for the parts outside the CDR3, the full variable domain is SQTIHQWPATLVQPVGSPLSLECTVEGTSNPNLYWYRQAAGRGLQLLFYSVGIGQISSEVPQNLSASRPQDRQFILSSKKLLLSDSGFYLCAWSVKGGETQYFGPGTRLLVL.